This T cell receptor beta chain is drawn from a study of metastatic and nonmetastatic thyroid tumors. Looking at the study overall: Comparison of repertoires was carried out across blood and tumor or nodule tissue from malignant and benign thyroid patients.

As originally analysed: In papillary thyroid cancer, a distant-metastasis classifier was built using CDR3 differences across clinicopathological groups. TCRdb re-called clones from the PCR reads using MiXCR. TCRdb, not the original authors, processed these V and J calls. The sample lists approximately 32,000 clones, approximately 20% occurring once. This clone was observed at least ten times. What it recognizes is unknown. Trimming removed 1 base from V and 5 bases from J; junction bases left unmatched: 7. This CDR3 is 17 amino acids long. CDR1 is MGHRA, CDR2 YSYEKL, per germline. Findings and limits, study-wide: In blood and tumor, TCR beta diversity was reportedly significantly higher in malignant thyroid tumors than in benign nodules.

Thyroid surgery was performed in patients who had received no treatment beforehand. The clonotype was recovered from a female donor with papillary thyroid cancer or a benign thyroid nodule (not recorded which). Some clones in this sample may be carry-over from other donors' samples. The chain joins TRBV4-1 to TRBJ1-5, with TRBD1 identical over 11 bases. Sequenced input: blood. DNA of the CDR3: TGCGCCAGCAGCCAAGGCGGACAGGGGGCGAAGGATCAGCCCCAGCATTTT. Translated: CASSQGGQGAKDQPQHF.